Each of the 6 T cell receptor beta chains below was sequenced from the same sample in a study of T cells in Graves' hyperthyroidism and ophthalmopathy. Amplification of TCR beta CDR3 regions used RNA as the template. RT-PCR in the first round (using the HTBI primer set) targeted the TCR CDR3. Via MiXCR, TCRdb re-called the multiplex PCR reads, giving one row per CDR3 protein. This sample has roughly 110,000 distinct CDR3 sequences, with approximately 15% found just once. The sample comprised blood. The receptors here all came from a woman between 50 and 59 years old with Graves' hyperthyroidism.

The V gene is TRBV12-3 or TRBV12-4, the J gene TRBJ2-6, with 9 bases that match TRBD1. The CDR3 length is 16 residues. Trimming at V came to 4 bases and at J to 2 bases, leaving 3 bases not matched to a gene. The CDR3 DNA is TGTGCCAGCAGTTACACAGGGGGCACTGGGGCCAACGTCCTGACTTTC. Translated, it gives CASSYTGGTGANVLTF.

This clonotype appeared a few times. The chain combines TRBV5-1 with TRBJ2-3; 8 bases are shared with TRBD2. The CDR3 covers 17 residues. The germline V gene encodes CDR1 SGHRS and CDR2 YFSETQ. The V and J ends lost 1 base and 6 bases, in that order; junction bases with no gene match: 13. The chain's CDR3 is CASSLYGRDPITDTQYF. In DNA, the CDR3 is TGCGCCAGCAGCTTGTACGGGAGGGACCCTATAACCGATACGCAGTATTTT.

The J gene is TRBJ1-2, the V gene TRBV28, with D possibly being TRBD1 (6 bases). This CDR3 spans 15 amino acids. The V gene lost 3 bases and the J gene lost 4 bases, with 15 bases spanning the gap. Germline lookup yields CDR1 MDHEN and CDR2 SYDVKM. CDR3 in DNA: TGTGCCAGCAGTTTGGAGTCGGGGGCAACCTATGGCTACACCTTC. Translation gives CASSLESGATYGYTF.

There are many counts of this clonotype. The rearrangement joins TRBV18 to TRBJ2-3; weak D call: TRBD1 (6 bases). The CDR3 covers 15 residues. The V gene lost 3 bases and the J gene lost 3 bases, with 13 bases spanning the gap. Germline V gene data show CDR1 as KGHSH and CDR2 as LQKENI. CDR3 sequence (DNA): TGTGCCAGCTCACCTACACGGACAGAGACAGATACGCAGTATTTT. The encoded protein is CASSPTRTETDTQYF. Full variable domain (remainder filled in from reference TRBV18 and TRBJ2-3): NAGVMQNPRHLVRRRGQEARLRCSPMKGHSHVYWYRQLPEEGLKFMVYLQKENIIDESGMPKERFSAEFPKEGPSILRIQQVVRGDSAAYFCASSPTRTETDTQYFGPGTRLTVL.

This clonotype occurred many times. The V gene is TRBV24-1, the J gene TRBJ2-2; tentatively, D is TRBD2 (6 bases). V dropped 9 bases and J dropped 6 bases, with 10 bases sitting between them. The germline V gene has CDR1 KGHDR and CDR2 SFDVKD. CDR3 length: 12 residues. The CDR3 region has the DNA TGTGCCACCTCGCAGCGGGCCGGGGAGCTGTTTTTT. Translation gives CATSQRAGELFF.

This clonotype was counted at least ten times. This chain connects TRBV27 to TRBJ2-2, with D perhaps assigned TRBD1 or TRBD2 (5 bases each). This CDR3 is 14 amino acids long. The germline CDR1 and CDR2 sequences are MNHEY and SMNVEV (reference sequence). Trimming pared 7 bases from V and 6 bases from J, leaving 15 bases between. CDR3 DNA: TGTGCCAGCAAATTTAAGGGGACGCCCGGGGAGCTGTTTTTT. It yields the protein CASKFKGTPGELFF.